This T cell receptor (beta chain) was recorded in a study of T cell clonotyping in hematopoietic cell transplantation. Across the study: Cytoreduction preceded collection of pretransplant recipient samples. Study conclusions and caveats: CD4 and CD8 repertoire contributions could not be separated without sorting. Graft donor and pretransplant recipient Inverse Simpson Index values predicted broader posttransplant TCR diversity.

TCRdb keeps only in-frame clones here, not all; method: immunoSEQ multiplex PCR. The table records about 7,100 clones, roughly 88% of them present only once. This clone was found once. What it binds is unknown. Time point here: recipient sample about 28 days before transplant, after cytoreduction. Germline V gene data show CDR1 as SGHTA and CDR2 as FQGNSA. V was pared by 1 base and J by 5 bases, with 11 bases between. The CDR3 is 14 residues long. The J gene is TRBJ2-5, the V gene TRBV7-2; TRBD1 is a possible D gene (6 bases). This clonotype was sampled from a man in his thirties or forties with acute myeloid leukemia. Some clones in this sample may be carry-over from other donors' samples. The sequenced sample was peripheral blood mononuclear cells, obtained before stem cell transplant. The CDR3 is CASSLGGHRETQYF. CDR3 bases: TGTGCCAGCAGCTTAGGGGGGCACAGGGAGACCCAGTACTTC.